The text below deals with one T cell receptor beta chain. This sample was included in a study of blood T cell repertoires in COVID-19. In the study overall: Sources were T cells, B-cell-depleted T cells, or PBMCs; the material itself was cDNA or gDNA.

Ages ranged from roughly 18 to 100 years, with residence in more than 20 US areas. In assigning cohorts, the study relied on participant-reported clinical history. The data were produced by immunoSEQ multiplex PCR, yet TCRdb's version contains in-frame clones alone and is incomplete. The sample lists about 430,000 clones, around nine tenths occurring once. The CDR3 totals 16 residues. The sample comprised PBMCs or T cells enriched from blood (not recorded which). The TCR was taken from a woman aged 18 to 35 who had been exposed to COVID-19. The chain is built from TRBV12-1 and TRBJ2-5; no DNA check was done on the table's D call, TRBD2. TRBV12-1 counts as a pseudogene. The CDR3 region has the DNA TGTGCCAGCAGCTTTGCCATTAGCGGGGATAAAGAGACCCAGTACTTC. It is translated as CASSFAISGDKETQYF.